This T cell receptor beta chain was captured by sequencing in a study of post-analysis software for immune sequencing data. Overall study: Some patients lacked subtype; others had relapsing-remitting, secondary progressive or progressive-relapsing disease.

Unique molecular identifiers were carried by the TCR beta cDNA libraries. Each CDR3 protein is one row after TCRdb ran MiXCR on the PCR reads. The data hold hundreds of thousands of distinct CDR3 sequences, with roughly 29% observed a single time. Notes on this clonotype: Its antigen is not known.

In germline, CDR1 is LGHDT, CDR2 YNNKEL (reference sequence). The CDR3 covers 15 residues. V was cut by 1 base and J by 7 bases, with 14 bases left in between. Overall study findings and caveats: Five or six TRBV segments, TRBV5-6, TRBV5-1 and TRBV20-1 among them, were found more frequent in patients than controls.

The clonotype was recovered from a girl aged 10-17 years with multiple sclerosis. The chain combines TRBV3-1 with TRBJ1-5; tentatively, D is TRBD1 (5 bases). Sample: blood. The CDR3 sequence: CASSQAVARDQPQHF. CDR3 DNA sequence: TGTGCCAGCAGCCAAGCTGTAGCCAGGGACCAGCCCCAGCATTTT.